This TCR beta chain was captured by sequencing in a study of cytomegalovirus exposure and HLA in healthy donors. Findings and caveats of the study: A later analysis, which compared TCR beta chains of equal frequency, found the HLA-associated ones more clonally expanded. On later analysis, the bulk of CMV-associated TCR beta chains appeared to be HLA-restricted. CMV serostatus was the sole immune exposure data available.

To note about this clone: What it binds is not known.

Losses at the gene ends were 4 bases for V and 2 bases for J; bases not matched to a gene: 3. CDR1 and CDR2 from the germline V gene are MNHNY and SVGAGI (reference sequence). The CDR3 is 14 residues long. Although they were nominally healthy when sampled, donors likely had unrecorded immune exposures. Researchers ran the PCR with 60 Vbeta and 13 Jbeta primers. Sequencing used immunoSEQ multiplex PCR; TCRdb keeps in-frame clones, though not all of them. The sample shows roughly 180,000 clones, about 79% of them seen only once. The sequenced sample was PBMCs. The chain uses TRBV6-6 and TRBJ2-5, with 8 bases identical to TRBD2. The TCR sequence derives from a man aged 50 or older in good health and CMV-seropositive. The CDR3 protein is CASSFRGGQETQYF. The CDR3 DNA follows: TGTGCCAGCAGTTTCCGGGGGGGTCAAGAGACCCAGTACTTC.